The 16 T cell receptor beta chains in this list originate from one sample, sequenced in a study of cytomegalovirus exposure and HLA in healthy donors (TCRdb year 2017). Libraries were constructed by the immunoSEQ multiplex PCR assay. For the multiplex PCR, a mixture combining 60 forward primers for TCR Vbeta segments and 13 reverse primers for TCR Jbeta segments was used. Sourced from immuneACCESS, this table was stored by TCRdb with only in-frame sequences that have V and J called. A share of the clones is absent; for the studies checked, an unresolved V gene accounts for under half, and the remainder has no known explanation. This sample lists roughly 68,000 clones; more than 60% were detected once. Of the sample, more than 5% falls within the top ten clones. The specimen sequenced was PBMCs. The receptors were gathered from a male donor in good health and CMV-seropositive.

V and J are TRBV5-1 and TRBJ2-3; D unclear. Germline V gene data show CDR1 as SGHRS and CDR2 as YFSETQ. There are 16 residues in the CDR3. V lost 2 bases to trimming and J lost 0 bases, with 13 bases between them. The CDR3 DNA is TGCGCCAGCAGCTTTCAAGCAACCGTTAGCACAGATACGCAGTATTTT. Its translation is CASSFQATVSTDTQYF.

The chain carries TRBV7-9 and TRBJ1-2; TRBD1 might be the D (5 bases). Germline assignment: CDR1 SEHNR and CDR2 FQNEAQ (reference sequence). V lost 7 bases, J lost 2 bases, and 8 bases lay in between. The CDR3 covers 12 residues. The CDR3 protein is CASTGQNYGYTF. CDR3 DNA: TGTGCCAGCACAGGGCAGAACTATGGCTACACCTTC.

V gene TRBV5-4 combines with J gene TRBJ2-1; D unresolved. CDR1 and CDR2 (germline): SGHNT, YYREEE (reference sequence). The V end was cut by 4 bases, the J end by 2 bases, with 16 bases between. This CDR3 contains 16 residues. The CDR3 DNA is TGTGCCAGCAGCCCGAATACAAGACTCACCTACAATGAGCAGTTCTTC. Encoded protein: CASSPNTRLTYNEQFF.

This clone showed up just once. This rearrangement joins TRBV7-9 to TRBJ1-2; no definite D call. Per the germline V gene, CDR1 is SEHNR and CDR2 is FQNEAQ (reference sequence). The CDR3 contains 14 residues. The V end lost 11 bases, the J end lost 0 bases, and 16 bases lay between the germline ends. CDR3 amino acids: CAGADTLANYGYTF. CDR3 sequence (DNA): TGTGCCGGCGCAGACACGTTAGCTAACTATGGCTACACCTTC.

The chain has TRBV7-2 and TRBJ2-1, with TRBD2 matching 9 bases. The CDR3 loop spans 14 amino acids. Germline V gene lookup returns CDR1 SGHTA and CDR2 FQGNSA. The V gene end was trimmed by 6 bases and the J gene end by 4 bases; junction bases not matched to a gene: 4. The CDR3 sequence: CASSPSGGYNEQFF. CDR3 in DNA: TGTGCCAGCAGTCCCAGCGGGGGGTACAATGAGCAGTTCTTC.

The chain employs TRBV7-9 and TRBJ2-7; TRBD1 aligns across 10 bases. This CDR3 contains 17 residues. In germline, CDR1 is SEHNR, CDR2 FQNEAQ (reference sequence). V shed 4 bases and J 9 bases; nucleotides not matched to a gene: 18. The CDR3 DNA reads TGTGCCAGCAGCTACAGACAGGGGGCGGGAACTACGACGGTGCAGTACTTC. As protein: CASSYRQGAGTTTVQYF.

This chain links TRBV7-8 with TRBJ2-2; no clear D. Trimming shortened V by 4 bases and J by 0 bases, and 9 bases separated the two germline ends. Germline V CDR1 and CDR2: SGHVS, FQNEAQ. This CDR3 spans 15 amino acids. CDR3 protein: CASSSHGTNTGELFF. The CDR3 nucleotides read TGTGCCAGCAGCTCCCATGGCACGAACACCGGGGAGCTGTTTTTT.

This chain links TRBV5-5 with TRBJ2-7; 11 bases fit TRBD1. The CDR3 is 15 amino acids. Per germline, CDR1 SGHKS and CDR2 YYEKEE (reference sequence). V lost 4 bases and J lost 0; bases outside the gene matches: 3. The CDR3, as DNA: TGTGCCAGCAGCGTAGGGACAGGGGGCTCCTACGAGCAGTACTTC. Amino acids: CASSVGTGGSYEQYF.

The V gene is TRBV30, the J gene TRBJ1-5; TRBD1 matches at 7 bases. V was clipped by 4 bases and J by 3 bases; unmatched bases: 6. This CDR3 is built from 14 residues. Germline lookup yields CDR1 GTSNPN and CDR2 SVGIG (reference sequence). This chain's CDR3 is CAWNRDSSNQPQHF. The CDR3 nucleotides are TGTGCCTGGAATCGGGACAGTTCCAATCAGCCCCAGCATTTT.

This sequence joins TRBV30 and TRBJ1-5; 9 bases align to TRBD1. The CDR3 consists of 16 residues. CDR1 is GTSNPN, CDR2 SVGIG, per germline (reference sequence). The junction had 9 bases not matched to a gene; V was cut back by 3 bases and J by 3 bases. CDR3 in DNA: TGTGCCTGGAGCACCAGAACAGGGGGCATCAATCAGCCCCAGCATTTT. Its translation is CAWSTRTGGINQPQHF.

The count of this clone is one. The chain uses TRBV7-2 and TRBJ1-2; 7 bases line up with TRBD1. There are 15 residues in the CDR3. Germline V lookup: CDR1 SGHTA, CDR2 FQGNSA. V was clipped by 6 bases and J by 4 bases; unmatched bases: 11. The DNA for the CDR3 is TGTGCCAGCAGGCCCGAAACAGGGGCGAGCTATGGCTACACCTTC. As protein: CASRPETGASYGYTF.

The J gene is TRBJ1-1, the V gene TRBV19; no reliable D call. The CDR3 runs to 14 residues. Germline CDR1 and CDR2: LNHDA and SQIVND (reference sequence). V lost 3 bases and J 4 bases, leaving 12 bases between the germline ends. Written as DNA, the CDR3 is TGTGCCAGTAGTATTCCCCTTCGGGGCACTGAAGCTTTCTTT. It translates to CASSIPLRGTEAFF.

This rearrangement joins TRBV7-2 to TRBJ2-1; 12 nucleotides match TRBD2. This CDR3 spans 16 amino acids. CDR1 and CDR2 from the germline V gene are SGHTA and FQGNSA. The ends lost 4 bases at V and 7 bases at J; junction bases unmatched: 8. CDR3 region: CASSSNLAGGINEQFF. The CDR3 nucleotides are TGTGCCAGCAGCTCGAATCTAGCGGGGGGGATTAATGAGCAGTTCTTC.

The CDR3 bases are TGCGCCAGCAGCCAAGATCAGGCCGTGGTGGGGGAGCTGTTTTTT. Protein product: CASSQDQAVVGELFF. The chain has TRBV4-3 and TRBJ2-2; D remains ambiguous. V was shortened by 0 bases and J by 8 bases, with 13 bases between the two germline ends. CDR1 LGHNA and CDR2 YSLEER come from the germline V gene. This CDR3 has 15 residues.

This chain uses TRBV7-6 with TRBJ2-5; 8 bases fit TRBD2. Per germline, CDR1 SGHVS and CDR2 FNYEAQ. CDR3 length: 14 residues. With 7 bases clipped from V and 4 bases from J, the junction kept 8 bases outside the gene matches. This CDR3 is CASTLDGGGETQYF. The CDR3 DNA sequence: TGTGCCAGCACCCTCGACGGGGGGGGAGAGACCCAGTACTTC.

The chain couples TRBV27 to TRBJ2-7; 9 bases line up with TRBD1. This CDR3 comprises 13 residues. V trimming: 5 bases; J trimming: 5 bases; junction bases outside the gene matches: 4. Germline CDR1 reads MNHEY; CDR2 reads SMNVEV (reference sequence). This CDR3 is CASSVQGAHEQYF. CDR3 bases: TGTGCCAGCAGTGTACAGGGGGCCCACGAGCAGTACTTC.